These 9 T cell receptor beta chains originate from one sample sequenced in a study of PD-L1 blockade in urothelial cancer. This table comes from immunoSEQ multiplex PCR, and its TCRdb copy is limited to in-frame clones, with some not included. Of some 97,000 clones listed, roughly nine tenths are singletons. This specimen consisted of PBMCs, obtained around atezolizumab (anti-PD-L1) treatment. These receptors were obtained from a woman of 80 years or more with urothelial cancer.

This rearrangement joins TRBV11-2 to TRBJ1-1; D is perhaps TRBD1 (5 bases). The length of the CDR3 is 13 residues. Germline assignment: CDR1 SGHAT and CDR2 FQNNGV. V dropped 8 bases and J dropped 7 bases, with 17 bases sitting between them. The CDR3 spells CASSRGGEGEAFF. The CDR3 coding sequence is TGTGCCAGCTCCAGAGGAGGGGAGGGTGAAGCTTTCTTT.

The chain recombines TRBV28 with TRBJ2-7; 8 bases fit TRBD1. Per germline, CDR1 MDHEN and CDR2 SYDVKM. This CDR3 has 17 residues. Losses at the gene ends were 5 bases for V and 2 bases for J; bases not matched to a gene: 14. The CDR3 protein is CASSTKRFGTGTYEQYF. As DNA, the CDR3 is TGTGCCAGCAGTACCAAACGTTTTGGGACAGGAACCTACGAGCAGTACTTC.

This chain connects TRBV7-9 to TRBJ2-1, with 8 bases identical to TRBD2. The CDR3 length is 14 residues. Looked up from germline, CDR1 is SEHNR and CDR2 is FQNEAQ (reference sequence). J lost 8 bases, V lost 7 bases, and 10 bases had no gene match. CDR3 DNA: TGTGCCAGCAACTCGGGACTAGAGTTGTATGAGCAGTTCTTC. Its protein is CASNSGLELYEQFF.

The CDR3 region is CASTNRGRGNTIYF. In DNA, the CDR3 is TGTGCCAGCACCAACAGGGGGCGAGGAAACACCATATATTTT. The chain links TRBV6-1 to TRBJ1-3; 9 positions match TRBD1. The ends lost 7 bases at V and 4 bases at J; junction bases unmatched: 5. The germline gives CDR1 MNHNS, CDR2 SASEGT. This CDR3 contains 14 residues.

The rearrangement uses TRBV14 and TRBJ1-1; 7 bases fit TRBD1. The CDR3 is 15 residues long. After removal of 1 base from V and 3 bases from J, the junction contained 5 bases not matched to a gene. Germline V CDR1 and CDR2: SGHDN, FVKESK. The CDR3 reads CASSQVPGGYTEAFF. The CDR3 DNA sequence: TGTGCCAGCAGCCAAGTGCCAGGGGGATACACTGAAGCTTTCTTT.

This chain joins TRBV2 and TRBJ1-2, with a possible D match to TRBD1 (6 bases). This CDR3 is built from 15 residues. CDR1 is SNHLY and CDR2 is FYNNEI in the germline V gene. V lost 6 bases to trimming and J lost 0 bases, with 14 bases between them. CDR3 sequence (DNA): TGTGCCAGCAGGGAAATGACAGGAACTAACTATGGCTACACCTTC. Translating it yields CASREMTGTNYGYTF.

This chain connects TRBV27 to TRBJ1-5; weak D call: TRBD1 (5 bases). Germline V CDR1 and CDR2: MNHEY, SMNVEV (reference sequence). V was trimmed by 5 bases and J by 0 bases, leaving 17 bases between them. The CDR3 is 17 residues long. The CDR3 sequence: CASSPFGSGGSNQPQHF. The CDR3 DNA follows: TGTGCCAGCAGTCCCTTCGGGTCGGGGGGTAGCAATCAGCCCCAGCATTTT.

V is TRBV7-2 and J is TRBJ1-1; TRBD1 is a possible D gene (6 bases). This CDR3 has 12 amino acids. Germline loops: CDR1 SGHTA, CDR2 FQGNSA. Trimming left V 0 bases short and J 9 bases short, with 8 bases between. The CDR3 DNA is TGTGCCAGCAGCTTAGCTCAGGGGAAAGCTTTCTTT. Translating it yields CASSLAQGKAFF.

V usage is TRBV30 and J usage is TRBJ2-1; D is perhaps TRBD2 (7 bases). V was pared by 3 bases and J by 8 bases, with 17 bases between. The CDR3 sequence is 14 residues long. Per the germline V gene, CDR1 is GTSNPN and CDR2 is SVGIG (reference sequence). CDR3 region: CAWRFGGQPDEQFF. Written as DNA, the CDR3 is TGTGCCTGGAGGTTCGGGGGGCAGCCTGATGAGCAGTTCTTC.